This TCR beta chain was found in a study of blood T cell repertoires in COVID-19. Looking at the study overall: The cDNA or gDNA used as material had been derived from T cells, B-cell-depleted T cells, or PBMCs.

This clone has only a few counts. Per the original methods: Reference gene primer amplification in the assay estimated nucleated cell counts. Profiled with immunoSEQ multiplex PCR; TCRdb holds only in-frame clones, not every one. V and J calls and clone size are copied from that table; D and trimming were computed from the DNA. The sample yields some 280,000 clones, approximately 80% seen once. Per the germline V gene, CDR1 is SGDLS and CDR2 is YYNGEE. Trimming removed 3 bases at V and 8 bases at J, with 11 bases between. The CDR3 spans 12 residues. The sample consisted of peripheral blood. The genes are TRBV9 and TRBJ1-1; D gene unclear. The clonotype was recovered from a woman between 50 and 59 years old with active or convalescent COVID-19. The CDR3 sequence is CASSALGEEAFF. The CDR3 region has the DNA TGTGCCAGCAGCGCGCTAGGTGAGGAAGCTTTCTTT.